This TCR beta chain originates from a study of OX40 agonist ivuxolimab in advanced cancers. For the study in its entirety: Ivuxolimab, which targeted the costimulatory receptor OX40 (CD134), was an agonistic, fully human IgG2 monoclonal antibody. The monotherapy dose-escalation portion (N = 52 patients) of the phase I ivuxolimab trial is reported in the paper. The point of sequencing TCRbeta in the periphery was to test whether ivuxolimab changed TCR sequence diversity and drove clonal T-cell expansion. Intravenous ivuxolimab was administered to patients every 2 weeks at six dose levels: 0.01, 0.1, 0.3, 1.5, 3 and 10 mg/kg. Of the roughly 51 patients in dose escalation, 19 had hepatocellular carcinoma, around 15 had melanoma, 9 had renal cell carcinoma and 9 had head and neck cancer. A male proportion of roughly 80% and a mean age of around 60 years, ranging from 23 to 79, were recorded for the dose-escalation cohort. Partial responses were achieved by three dose-escalation patients, of whom one had hepatocellular carcinoma and two had cutaneous melanoma. Prior anti-PD-1, anti-PD-L1 or anti-CTLA-4 therapy was permitted, and about 40% of dose-escalation patients had received checkpoint inhibitors. The study at large found these results: At doses of 0.1 to 3.0 mg/kg, clonal expansion of both CD4+ and CD8+ blood T cells was observed from baseline to week 6. Which antigens the clonally expanded peripheral T cells were specific for was not determined. Low levels of normalized T-cell clonal expansion were also shown by some nonresponding patients. After ivuxolimab, expanded clones were on average more numerous among CD8+ T cells than among CD4+ T cells. Partial responders in the 0.1-3.0 mg/kg groups had among the lowest normalized peripheral clonal expansion, especially among CD8+ T cells.

Genomic DNA was extracted from sorted cells for sequencing of the TCRbeta CDR3 region. The immunoSEQ Assay was used for sequencing of TCRbeta CDR3 regions. This is the immuneACCESS table as TCRdb keeps it, with only in-frame sequences that have V and J called. A part of the clones is gone; compared with another copy, unresolved V genes explain less than half, and the rest is unexplained. This sample is represented by 30,000 to 40,000 clones; roughly 80% of them were singletons. 2% to 3% of the sample belongs to the ten largest clones. According to the germline V gene, CDR1 reads SGHTA and CDR2 reads FQGNSA. Reading from cysteine to phenylalanine, the CDR3 counts 16 amino acids. The entry retains the CDR3 DNA only, 48 bases that are in frame from base 1. Cut back by 1 base and 0 bases, the V and J ends lie 12 bases apart. Note on this clone: The antigen this receptor binds is unknown. There are no base qualities to consult, and no much larger clone falls within one base.

The trial excluded patients who had a history of autoimmune disease or who were on systemic immunosuppression. In every dose cohort, peripheral blood was drawn for TCR sequencing at baseline, cycle 4 day 1, and cycle 7 day 1. The samples were drawn from a first-in-human, open-label, multicenter phase I dose-escalation trial of ivuxolimab. Adults with locally advanced or metastatic melanoma, renal cell, hepatocellular, or head and neck squamous cell carcinoma were enrolled in the trial. Before TCR sequencing, CD4+ and CD8+ T cells were separately sorted from peripheral blood. The chain was built from TRBV7-2 and TRBJ1-1, with the D gene uncertain. The source of this sequence is an adult with an advanced solid tumor such as melanoma, head and neck, liver or kidney cancer. The specimen comprised CD4+ or CD8+ T cells sorted from blood, sampled in a trial of the OX40 agonist ivuxolimab. For the CDR3, the sequence is CASSLGVWVMNTEAFF. The DNA is as follows: TGTGCCAGCAGCTTAGGGGTTTGGGTTATGAACACTGAAGCTTTCTTT.